The clone carrying this T cell receptor beta chain was counted once. Replicate PCRs for sorted subsets used about 200 ng DNA; this equaled tens of thousands of T cell genomes. Profiled with immunoSEQ multiplex PCR; TCRdb holds only in-frame clones, not every one. The sample contains about 2.4 million clones, 85% to 95% of which appear only once. This sample was taken from a study of shared clonotypes between healthy human individuals. Germline assignment: CDR1 SGHAT and CDR2 FQDESV (reference sequence). This CDR3 is built from 14 residues. The V gene lost 1 base and the J gene lost 9 bases, with 14 bases spanning the gap.

The TCR comes from a man aged 18 to 30 in good health. This rearrangement joins TRBV11-1 to TRBJ2-3; D remains unclear. The sample consisted of naive CD4+ T cells sorted from blood. As for subset: CD45RA+ positively selected. CDR3 in amino acids: CASSLEGRLGTQYF. Here the CDR3 DNA reads TGTGCCAGCAGCTTAGAAGGTCGACTGGGGACGCAGTATTTT.